The clone carrying this TCR beta chain appeared once. V shed 6 bases, J shed 4 bases, and the junction held 4 bases outside the gene matches. Germline-derived CDR1 and CDR2 are SGHTA and FQGNSA. The CDR3 is 13 amino acids. This specimen comes from a study of blood T cell repertoires in COVID-19. Original handling: It was from reference gene primer amplification that nucleated cell counts were estimated. Using immunoSEQ multiplex PCR, the repertoire was profiled, and TCRdb retains in-frame clones only, with some absent. For V, J and clone size, that table is used; D and trimming come from the DNA. The sample yields more than 95,000 clones, roughly 79% seen once.

The origin of this receptor is a woman aged 70-85 years with acute or convalescent COVID-19. The sequencing input was peripheral blood. V gene TRBV7-2 combines with J gene TRBJ1-2; the match to TRBD1 covers 8 bases. CDR3 DNA: TGTGCCAGCAGGCCGACAGGGGCCTATGGCTACACCTTC. Amino acids: CASRPTGAYGYTF. The full variable domain, completed using reference TRBV7-2 and TRBJ1-2, is GAGVSQSPSNKVTEKGKDVELRCDPISGHTALYWYRQSLGQGLEFLIYFQGNSAPDKSGLPSDRFSAERTGGSVSTLTIQRTQQEDSAVYLCASRPTGAYGYTFGSGTRLTVV.